The rows below give T cell receptor beta chains drawn from one sample of a study of blood T cell repertoires in COVID-19. Generated by immunoSEQ multiplex PCR, the TCRdb table keeps only in-frame clones and is missing some. The data show fewer than 200,000 clones, 86% seen once. Sequenced: peripheral blood. All receptors derive from a man aged 50-59 years with active or convalescent COVID-19. Both conserved end residues are part of each CDR3. The D gene is left open where the match is weak. Size is omitted from some rows. Given values are once, few, many or a class for expanded clones.

j_call d_call clone_size v_call cdr3_length cdr3_aa cdr3_nt
TRBJ2-5 TRBD2 NA TRBV4-1 15 CASSLAPSGQETQYF TGCGCCAGCAGCCTTGCTCCTAGCGGCCAAGAGACCCAGTACTTC
TRBJ2-1 TRBD2 NA TRBV5-4 16 CASSRPASGIGNEQFF TGTGCCAGCAGCCGACCTGCTAGCGGGATAGGAAATGAGCAGTTCTTC
TRBJ2-3 TRBD1 NA TRBV6-6 15 CASSDRGASTDTQYF TGTGCCAGCAGTGACAGGGGGGCCAGCACAGATACGCAGTATTTT
TRBJ2-3 TRBD2 NA TRBV5-4 14 CAMGTSGSTDTQYF TGTGCCATGGGGACTAGCGGTAGCACAGATACGCAGTATTTT
TRBJ2-3 TRBD2 NA TRBV27 16 CATSGGPGGSTDTQYF TGTGCCACCTCGGGAGGGCCGGGGGGAAGCACAGATACGCAGTATTTT
TRBJ2-5 TRBD2 NA TRBV6-2/TRBV6-3 15 CASSRTSGVQETQYF TGTGCCAGCAGCCGAACTAGCGGGGTTCAAGAGACCCAGTACTTC
TRBJ2-7 NA NA TRBV30 14 CACSSGTGFHEQYF TGTGCCTGTAGCAGCGGGACAGGTTTTCACGAGCAGTACTTC
TRBJ1-5 NA NA TRBV7-2 14 CASSHDSSNQPQHF TGTGCCAGCAGCCATGACAGTAGCAATCAGCCCCAGCATTTT
TRBJ2-5 NA NA TRBV5-4 13 CASSPPSGETQYF TGTGCCAGCAGCCCCCCCAGCGGGGAGACCCAGTACTTC
TRBJ1-3 NA NA TRBV7-2 15 CASSLTGFSGNTIYF TGTGCCAGCAGCTTAACAGGGTTCTCTGGAAACACCATATATTTT
TRBJ2-3 TRBD2 NA TRBV11-3 15 CASSLGAGSTDTQYF TGTGCCAGCAGCTTGGGAGCGGGGAGCACAGATACGCAGTATTTT
TRBJ1-4 TRBD1 NA TRBV7-6 16 CASSPRTGLIVDKLFF TGTGCCAGCAGCCCGCGGACAGGGCTAATAGTCGACAAACTGTTTTTT
TRBJ1-5 NA NA TRBV19 13 CASSIEQTQPQHF TGTGCCAGTAGTATAGAACAGACTCAGCCCCAGCATTTT
TRBJ1-2 NA NA TRBV6-6 15 CASSDPGAGNYGYTF TGTGCCAGCAGCGACCCAGGGGCGGGTAACTATGGCTACACCTTC
TRBJ2-5 NA NA TRBV6-2/TRBV6-3 13 CASSRGFQETQYF TGTGCCAGCAGTCGGGGGTTCCAAGAGACCCAGTACTTC
TRBJ1-2 TRBD1 NA TRBV19 14 CASRQTGGIYGYTF TGTGCCAGTAGGCAGACAGGGGGAATCTATGGCTACACCTTC
TRBJ2-3 TRBD2 once TRBV29-1 14 CSVSGAASTDTQYF TGCAGCGTTAGCGGGGCTGCTAGCACAGATACGCAGTATTTT
TRBJ2-7 TRBD1 NA TRBV6-2/TRBV6-3 14 CASSQGDRAYEQYF TGTGCCAGCAGTCAGGGGGACAGGGCCTACGAGCAGTACTTC
TRBJ1-1 TRBD1 NA TRBV5-1 14 CASSLQGAITEAFF TGCGCCAGCAGCCTCCAGGGGGCTATCACTGAAGCTTTCTTT
TRBJ1-5 TRBD1 NA TRBV19 15 CASSIVRGQDQPQHF TGTGCCAGTAGTATAGTCAGGGGGCAGGATCAGCCCCAGCATTTT
TRBJ2-5 TRBD1 NA TRBV7-9 16 CASTRTGTGGRETQYF TGTGCCAGCACCCGAACCGGGACAGGGGGCAGGGAGACCCAGTACTTC
TRBJ1-6 NA NA TRBV2 12 CASNKYNSPLHF TGTGCCAGCAACAAATATAATTCACCCCTCCACTTT
TRBJ1-5 NA once TRBV18 15 CASSPAGGPNQPQHF TGTGCCAGCTCACCGGCGGGAGGACCAAATCAGCCCCAGCATTTT
TRBJ2-4 TRBD2 NA TRBV5-1 16 CASSPRSSGDLNIQYF TGCGCCAGCAGCCCTAGGTCTAGCGGGGACCTAAACATTCAGTACTTC
TRBJ2-1 TRBD2 few TRBV3-1/TRBV3-2 16 CASSPRTSGSYGEQFF TGTGCCAGCAGCCCTCGGACTAGCGGGTCATACGGGGAGCAGTTCTTC
TRBJ2-2 NA NA TRBV3-1/TRBV3-2 15 CASSQESKSNGELFF TGTGCCAGCAGCCAAGAGTCGAAAAGCAACGGGGAGCTGTTTTTT
TRBJ1-4 NA NA TRBV6-2/TRBV6-3 13 CASSYVRNEKLFF TGTGCCAGCAGTTACGTCCGGAATGAAAAACTGTTTTTT
TRBJ1-5 TRBD1 NA TRBV28 16 CASSPQGAGWDQPQHF TGTGCCAGCAGTCCCCAGGGGGCTGGTTGGGATCAGCCCCAGCATTTT
TRBJ1-5 NA NA TRBV30 12 CAWRSPGQPQHF TGTGCCTGGAGGTCCCCGGGTCAGCCCCAGCATTTT
TRBJ2-7 TRBD1 NA TRBV14 15 CASSLAWTGTYEQYF TGTGCCAGCAGCCTCGCTTGGACAGGGACCTACGAGCAGTACTTC
TRBJ1-4 NA NA TRBV5-4 16 CASSTERAGISEKLFF TGTGCCAGCAGTACCGAGAGGGCTGGAATCTCCGAAAAACTGTTTTTT
TRBJ2-1 NA few TRBV3-1/TRBV3-2 15 CASSSTPGSLNEQFF TGTGCCAGCAGTTCTACCCCGGGATCCCTCAATGAGCAGTTCTTC
TRBJ1-4 TRBD1 NA TRBV7-9 15 CASSLGTGDNEKLFF TGTGCCAGCAGCTTAGGGACAGGGGATAATGAAAAACTGTTTTTT
TRBJ1-3 NA few TRBV5-4 16 CASSLDRIATGNTIYF TGTGCCAGCAGCTTGGACAGGATTGCCACTGGAAACACCATATATTTT
TRBJ1-1 TRBD1 once TRBV7-9 15 CASSLGVGGNTEAFF TGTGCCAGCAGCTTAGGAGTAGGGGGCAACACTGAAGCTTTCTTT
TRBJ1-2 NA NA TRBV6-2/TRBV6-3 14 CASSLTTSPYGYTF TGTGCCAGCAGCCTTACTACCTCCCCCTATGGCTACACCTTC
TRBJ1-5 TRBD1 NA TRBV5-6 16 CASSLRDRGRNQPQHF TGTGCCAGCAGCTTACGTGACAGGGGACGCAATCAGCCCCAGCATTTT
TRBJ2-1 TRBD1 NA TRBV2 17 CASSAAGTGYFLREQFF TGTGCCAGCAGTGCAGCCGGGACAGGGTATTTCCTACGGGAGCAGTTCTTC
TRBJ1-1 NA NA TRBV4-1 12 CASSQIGTEAFF TGCGCCAGCAGCCAGATCGGCACTGAAGCTTTCTTT
TRBJ2-3 TRBD1 NA TRBV24-1 16 CATSDIGTGGRDTQYF TGTGCCACCAGTGATATCGGGACAGGGGGCAGGGATACGCAGTATTTT